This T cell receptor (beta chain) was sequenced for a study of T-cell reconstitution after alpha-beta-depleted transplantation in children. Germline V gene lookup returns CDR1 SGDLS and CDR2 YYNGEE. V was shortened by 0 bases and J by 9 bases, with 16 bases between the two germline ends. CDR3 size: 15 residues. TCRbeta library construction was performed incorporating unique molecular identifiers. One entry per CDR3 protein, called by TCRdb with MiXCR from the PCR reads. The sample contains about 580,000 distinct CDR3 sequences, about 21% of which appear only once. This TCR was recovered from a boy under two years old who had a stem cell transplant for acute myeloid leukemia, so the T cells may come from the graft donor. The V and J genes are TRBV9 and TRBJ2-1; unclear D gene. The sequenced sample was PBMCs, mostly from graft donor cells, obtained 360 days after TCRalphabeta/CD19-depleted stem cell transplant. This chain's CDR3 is CASSVAVTQLGEQFF. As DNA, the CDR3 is TGTGCCAGCAGCGTAGCTGTGACCCAGCTCGGTGAGCAGTTCTTC.